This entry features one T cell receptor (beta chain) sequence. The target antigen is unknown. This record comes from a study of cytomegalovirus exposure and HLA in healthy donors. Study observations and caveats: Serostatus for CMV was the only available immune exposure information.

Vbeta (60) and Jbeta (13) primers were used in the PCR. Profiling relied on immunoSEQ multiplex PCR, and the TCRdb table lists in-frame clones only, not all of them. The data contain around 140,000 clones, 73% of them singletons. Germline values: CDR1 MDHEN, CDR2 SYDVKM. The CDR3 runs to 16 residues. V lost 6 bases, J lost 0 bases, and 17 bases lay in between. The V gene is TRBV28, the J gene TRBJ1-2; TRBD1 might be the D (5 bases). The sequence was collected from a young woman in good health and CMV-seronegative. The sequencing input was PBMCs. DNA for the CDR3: TGTGCCAGCAGGACGGGAGGGGCAGACCCTAACTATGGCTACACCTTC. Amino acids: CASRTGGADPNYGYTF.